A single sample is the source of the 6 T cell receptor beta chains below, sequenced in a study of blood T cell repertoires in COVID-19. The repertoire was sequenced with immunoSEQ multiplex PCR; TCRdb's copy has only in-frame clones and lacks some. In the table there are over 90,000 clones, approximately 90% of which are singletons. Sequenced input: peripheral blood. These receptors were taken from a man between 50 and 59 years old in a cohort sampled during active COVID-19.

This chain connects TRBV20-1 to TRBJ1-5; 10 bases are a match to TRBD1. The CDR3 extends over 15 amino acids. Trimming cost V 3 bases and J 4 bases; bases outside gene matches: 6. Germline lookup yields CDR1 DFQATT and CDR2 SNEGSKA (reference sequence). Here the CDR3 DNA reads TGCAGTGCTAGTAGTGGGACAGGGGCGAATCAGCCCCAGCATTTT. Protein sequence: CSASSGTGANQPQHF.

The V gene is TRBV2, the J gene TRBJ2-7, with no clear D. Germline V CDR1 and CDR2: SNHLY, FYNNEI. The CDR3 has 15 amino acids. Trimming pared 3 bases from V and 0 bases from J, leaving 12 bases between. The CDR3 DNA sequence: TGTGCCAGCAGTGAGACCAGGCTGAGCTCCTACGAGCAGTACTTC. This gives the protein CASSETRLSSYEQYF.

The genes are TRBV27 and TRBJ2-1, with TRBD1 identical over 11 bases. This CDR3 has 16 residues. V gave up 3 bases and J gave up 9 bases; unmatched junction bases: 10. The germline V gene has CDR1 MNHEY and CDR2 SMNVEV (reference sequence). The CDR3 is CASSFWGQGGTGEQFF. In DNA, the CDR3 is TGTGCCAGCAGTTTCTGGGGACAGGGGGGTACAGGTGAGCAGTTCTTC.

This clone is a singleton in its sample. The chain recombines TRBV11-2 with TRBJ2-7; 10 nucleotides line up with TRBD1. Trimming cost V 2 bases and J 6 bases; bases outside gene matches: 7. This CDR3 is 15 amino acids long. CDR1 is SGHAT and CDR2 is FQNNGV in the germline V gene. CDR3 coding DNA: TGTGCCAGCAGCTTATCCCCCGGGACAGGGGTCGAGCAGTACGTC. Translation: CASSLSPGTGVEQYV.

This clone showed up just once. V is TRBV5-1 and J is TRBJ1-2; 7 bases align to TRBD1. Looked up from germline, CDR1 is SGHRS and CDR2 is YFSETQ. V lost 3 bases, J lost 6 bases, and 5 bases stayed unmatched. The CDR3 covers 13 residues. The chain's CDR3 is CASSYGQADGYTF. The CDR3 DNA follows: TGCGCCAGCAGCTACGGACAGGCAGATGGCTACACCTTC.

Ten or more counts support this clone. The rearrangement joins TRBV3-1 (or the pseudogene TRBV3-2) to TRBJ2-7; no definite D call. The CDR3 sequence is 13 residues long. The germline V gene has CDR1 LGHDT and CDR2 YNNKEL (reference sequence). The ends were cut back, 5 bases at V and 5 bases at J, with 13 bases in the middle. The CDR3: CASSSPSTHEQYF. CDR3 in DNA: TGTGCCAGCAGCTCCCCGAGCACCCACGAGCAGTACTTC.